These 11 T cell receptor beta chains share one sample of origin, sequenced in a study of blood T cell repertoires in COVID-19. Using immunoSEQ multiplex PCR, the repertoire was profiled, and TCRdb retains in-frame clones only, with some absent. The table includes 200,000 to 250,000 clones, 83% detected once. Sequenced material: peripheral blood. The receptors shown here come from a human donor in a cohort sampled during active COVID-19.

The V call is TRBV29-1, the J call TRBJ2-7; tentatively, D is TRBD2 (6 bases). Germline V gene lookup returns CDR1 SQVTM and CDR2 ANQGSEA. The CDR3 is made up of 14 amino acids. V was shortened by 6 bases and J by 2 bases, with 17 bases between the two germline ends. CDR3 DNA: TGCAGCGTAAGAACCGGGACTGCTGCCTACGAGCAGTACTTC. The encoded protein is CSVRTGTAAYEQYF.

The J gene is TRBJ1-2, the V gene TRBV11-2, with D unresolved. Germline V gene lookup returns CDR1 SGHAT and CDR2 FQNNGV. V lost 0 bases, J lost 6 bases, and 8 bases lay in between. CDR3 length: 13 residues. The CDR3 DNA follows: TGTGCCAGCAGCTTAGAATACAGTCATGGCTACACCTTC. Protein product: CASSLEYSHGYTF.

The rearrangement joins TRBV5-1 to TRBJ1-4; 7 bases agree with TRBD1. This CDR3 region has 16 residues. The V segment lost 3 bases and the J segment 1 base; nucleotides outside the gene matches: 6. Looked up from germline, CDR1 is SGHRS and CDR2 is YFSETQ. In DNA, the CDR3 is TGCGCCAGCAGCTCCACAGGGGACCTAACTAATGAAAAACTGTTTTTT. Protein sequence: CASSSTGDLTNEKLFF.

The chain is built from TRBV11-2 and TRBJ2-4; 7 nucleotides agree with TRBD1. Germline CDR1 and CDR2: SGHAT and FQNNGV. The CDR3 has 19 residues. The V segment lost 6 bases and the J segment 0 bases; nucleotides outside the gene matches: 17. This chain's CDR3 is CASRKAVGDRTLAKNIQYF. The CDR3 DNA is TGTGCCAGCAGGAAAGCTGTTGGGGACAGAACCTTAGCCAAAAACATTCAGTACTTC.

The chain joins TRBV5-5 to TRBJ1-5; a possible D gene is TRBD1 (6 bases). This CDR3 has 14 amino acids. The germline V and J ends were trimmed by 7 bases and 6 bases, with 17 bases remaining between them. Germline V CDR1 and CDR2: SGHKS, YYEKEE (reference sequence). The CDR3 coding sequence is TGTGCCAGCGGGACCGGGACATGGGGTCAGCCCCAGCATTTT. It codes for CASGTGTWGQPQHF.

This rearrangement joins TRBV4-1 to TRBJ1-3; the D is unclear. CDR1 is MGHRA, CDR2 YSYEKL, per germline. The CDR3 runs 15 residues. Trimming took 3 bases from V and 4 from J, leaving 13 bases between them. The CDR3 sequence: CASSQAPLSGNTIYF. The CDR3 region has the DNA TGCGCCAGCAGCCAGGCTCCCCTCTCGGGAAACACCATATATTTT.

The chain couples TRBV11-3 to TRBJ2-2; 8 bases are a match to TRBD1. CDR3 length equals 15 residues. The germline V gene encodes CDR1 SGHNT and CDR2 YENEEA. Germline trimming cut 1 base from V and 7 bases from J; bases unmatched to any gene: 5. The CDR3 here is CASSLGRGPNGELFF. The CDR3 region has the DNA TGTGCCAGCAGCTTAGGCAGGGGGCCGAACGGGGAGCTGTTTTTT.

This clone was detected once. J is TRBJ2-3 and V is TRBV5-1; the match to TRBD1 covers 8 bases. Looked up from germline, CDR1 is SGHRS and CDR2 is YFSETQ. The V segment lost 2 bases and the J segment 2 bases; nucleotides outside the gene matches: 4. This CDR3 contains 15 residues. DNA for the CDR3: TGCGCCAGCAGCTTACCGGGACAGGACACAGATACGCAGTATTTT. This gives the protein CASSLPGQDTDTQYF.

The rearrangement uses TRBV3-1 (or the pseudogene TRBV3-2) and TRBJ2-7, with TRBD2 matching 8 bases. This CDR3 has 15 amino acids. V lost 0 bases to trimming and J lost 2 bases; unmatched junction nucleotides: 3. The germline V gene encodes CDR1 LGHDT and CDR2 YNNKEL (reference sequence). CDR3 sequence (DNA): TGTGCCAGCAGCCAAGACCTAGCGGGTACCTACGAGCAGTACTTC. The encoded protein is CASSQDLAGTYEQYF.

This chain uses TRBV18 with TRBJ2-1; D might be TRBD2 (6 bases). CDR3 size: 17 residues. Between the trimmed V and J ends, which lost 2 bases and 5 bases, there was a span of 19 bases. Per germline, CDR1 KGHSH and CDR2 LQKENI. CDR3: CASSPSISSANNNEQFF. The CDR3 nucleotides read TGTGCCAGCTCACCATCAATTTCTAGCGCTAATAACAATGAGCAGTTCTTC. Full variable domain (outside the CDR3, taken from reference TRBV18 and TRBJ2-1): NAGVMQNPRHLVRRRGQEARLRCSPMKGHSHVYWYRQLPEEGLKFMVYLQKENIIDESGMPKERFSAEFPKEGPSILRIQQVVRGDSAAYFCASSPSISSANNNEQFFGPGTRLTVL.

This clone has a single count. The V gene is TRBV29-1, the J gene TRBJ2-7; 7 nucleotides align to TRBD1. The CDR3 spans 14 residues. J lost 4 bases, V lost 6 bases, and 12 bases had no gene match. From germline, CDR1 is SQVTM and CDR2 ANQGSEA. CDR3: CSVLTGGQAYEQYF. CDR3 coding DNA: TGCAGCGTCTTGACTGGAGGACAGGCATACGAGCAGTACTTC.